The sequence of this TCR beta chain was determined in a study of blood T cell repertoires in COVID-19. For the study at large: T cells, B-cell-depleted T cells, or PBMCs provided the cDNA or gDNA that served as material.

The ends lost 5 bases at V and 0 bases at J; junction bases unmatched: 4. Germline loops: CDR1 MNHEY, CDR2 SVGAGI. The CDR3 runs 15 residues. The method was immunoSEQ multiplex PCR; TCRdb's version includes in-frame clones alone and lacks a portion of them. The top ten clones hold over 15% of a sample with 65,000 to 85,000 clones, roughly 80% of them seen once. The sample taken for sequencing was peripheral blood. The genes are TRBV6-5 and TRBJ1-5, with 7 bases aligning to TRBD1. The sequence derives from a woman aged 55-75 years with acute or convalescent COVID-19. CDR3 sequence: CASSTGQDSNQPQHF. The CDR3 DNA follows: TGTGCCAGCAGTACCGGACAGGATAGCAATCAGCCCCAGCATTTT.